The sequence of this TCR beta chain was determined in a study of blood T cells in healthy people across ages. A sample-barcoded 5' primer and a J-beta primer mix were used in a second PCR of roughly 7 to 11 cycles. Each CDR3 protein is one row after TCRdb ran MiXCR on the 5' RACE reads. The profile covers approximately 600,000 distinct CDR3 sequences, with roughly 50% appearing a single time and roughly 34% taken by the ten largest. The V gene's germline CDR1 is MDHEN and CDR2 SYDVKM. V was pared by 7 bases and J by 6 bases, with 9 bases of the junction left unmatched. The length of the CDR3 is 14 residues. This clonotype was counted between two and nine times.

The sequenced material came from blood. This chain links TRBV28 with TRBJ2-7; 10 positions match TRBD1. The TCR sequence derives from a man aged 55 to 70 in good health. In DNA, the CDR3 is TGTGCCAGCATAAGACAGGGGGCGCGTGGCGAGCAGTACTTC. Translated, it gives CASIRQGARGEQYF.